The subject of this entry is one T cell receptor beta chain. Its matching antigen is unknown. Trimming removed 0 bases at V and 2 bases at J, with 17 bases between. CDR3 size: 17 residues. Germline CDR1 SGDLS, CDR2 YYNGEE. This record belongs to a study of beta chain features in type 1 diabetes. General study findings and limits: Fewer insertions but more deletions were seen at VDJ junctions in type 1 diabetes patients. When Type 1 diabetes patients were examined, their TCRB CDR3s proved moderately but significantly shorter in all four CD4+ subsets.

Sequencing targeted expressed TCRB transcripts, as all isolated RNA had been reverse transcribed. The data were produced by immunoSEQ multiplex PCR, yet TCRdb's version contains in-frame clones alone and is incomplete. The sample has 350,000 to 450,000 clones; 10% to 15% are singletons. The sequence derives from a woman under 30 with type 1 diabetes. This chain joins TRBV9 and TRBJ2-5; D might be TRBD1 (6 bases). The sequenced sample consisted of naive CD4+ T cells from blood. The CDR3 DNA reads TGTGCCAGCAGCGTAGCCGGGACATCCCCCCTACAAGAGACCCAGTACTTC. Encoded protein: CASSVAGTSPLQETQYF.